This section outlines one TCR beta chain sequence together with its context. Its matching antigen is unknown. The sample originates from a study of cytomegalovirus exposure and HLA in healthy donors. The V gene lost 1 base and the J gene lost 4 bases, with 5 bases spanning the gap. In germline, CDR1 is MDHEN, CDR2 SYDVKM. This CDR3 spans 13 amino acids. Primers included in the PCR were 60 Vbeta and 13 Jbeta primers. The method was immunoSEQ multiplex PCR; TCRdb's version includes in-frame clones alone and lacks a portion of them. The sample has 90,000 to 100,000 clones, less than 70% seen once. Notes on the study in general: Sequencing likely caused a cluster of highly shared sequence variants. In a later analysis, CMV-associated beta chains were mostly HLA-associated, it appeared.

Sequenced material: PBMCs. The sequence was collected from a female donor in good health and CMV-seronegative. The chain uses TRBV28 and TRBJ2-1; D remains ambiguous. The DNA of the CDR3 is TGTGCCAGCAGTTTATACGGGTACAATGAGCAGTTCTTC. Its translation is CASSLYGYNEQFF.